The TCR beta chain under discussion was sequenced for a study of blood T cell repertoires in COVID-19. Study overall: Material from acute and convalescent COVID-19 was sourced from the United States, Italy and Spain.

This CDR3 has 12 residues. Trimming took 4 bases from V and 6 from J, leaving 10 bases between them. Authors' methods: Estimation of nucleated cell counts was performed using reference gene primer amplification. The data were produced by immunoSEQ multiplex PCR, yet TCRdb's version contains in-frame clones alone and is incomplete. The V and J calls and clone size were taken over from that table, and D and trimming were inferred from the DNA. In the table there are 50,000 to 65,000 clones, approximately 91% of which are singletons. Source material: peripheral blood. The TCR sequence derives from a man in his fifties with active COVID-19. This chain links TRBV12-3 or TRBV12-4 with TRBJ2-7, with D hard to call. CDR3 bases: TGTGCCAGCAGTTACCTCGTCGGCGAGCAGTACTTC. The encoded protein is CASSYLVGEQYF.